This is a list of T cell receptor beta chains from one sample in a study of sequential checkpoint blockade in melanoma. Clones were read by immunoSEQ multiplex PCR, and TCRdb kept only the in-frame ones, dropping some. The sample has about 21,000 clones, around 80% seen once. Sequenced material: CD8+ T cells sorted from blood (inferred from file names), taken from a patient given nivolumab and ipilimumab in sequence. The receptors here all came from a human donor with melanoma. Each CDR3 is given with its conserved first and last residue. D genes are given only for firm matches. Some rows have no size entry. The others give once, few or many, or a class for an expanded clone.

clone_size,v_call,d_call,j_call,cdr3_aa,cdr3_nt
.,TRBV28,.,TRBJ1-5,CASSFGHGGYSNQPQHF,TGTGCCAGCAGTTTCGGTCACGGAGGCTATAGCAATCAGCCCCAGCATTTT
.,TRBV6-5,.,TRBJ1-2,CASSGTPGHLYGYTF,TGTGCCAGCAGTGGAACCCCGGGACACCTCTATGGCTACACCTTC
.,TRBV2,TRBD2,TRBJ2-7,CASGEGDSYEQYF,TGTGCCAGCGGGGAGGGCGACAGCTACGAGCAGTACTTC
.,TRBV7-9,.,TRBJ1-2,CASSAIGRGDYGYTF,TGTGCCAGCAGCGCCATCGGGAGGGGTGACTATGGCTACACCTTC
once,TRBV7-9,.,TRBJ1-3,CASSFYRAGGNTIYF,TGTGCCAGCAGCTTCTACAGGGCGGGTGGAAACACCATATATTTT
.,TRBV12-5,TRBD1,TRBJ2-5,CASGTGQGRRTQYF,TGTGCTAGTGGTACCGGACAGGGGCGTCGGACCCAGTACTTC
.,TRBV28,.,TRBJ1-2,CASSNDRRYGYTF,TGTGCCAGCAGCAATGACAGGCGATATGGCTACACCTTC
.,TRBV28,TRBD1,TRBJ1-5,CASSLGQGEFRSQHF,TGTGCCAGCAGTTTAGGACAGGGCGAGTTCCGGTCCCAGCATTTT
few,TRBV4-1,.,TRBJ2-7,CASSQDETSRVGSYEQYF,TGCGCCAGCAGCCAAGATGAAACCTCCAGGGTGGGCTCCTACGAGCAGTACTTC
.,TRBV27,.,TRBJ2-7,CASSNFLSSYEQYF,TGTGCCAGCAGCAATTTCCTGAGCTCCTACGAGCAGTACTTC
few,TRBV4-2,.,TRBJ1-6,CASSSNRVNNSPLHF,TGTGCCAGCAGCTCAAACAGGGTTAATAATTCACCCCTCCACTTT
.,TRBV6-6,TRBD1,TRBJ1-5,CASSYSDRGFEPQHF,TGTGCCAGCAGTTACTCGGACAGGGGGTTCGAGCCCCAGCATTTT
once,TRBV7-9,.,TRBJ1-1,CASSFGMGATEAFF,TGTGCCAGCAGCTTTGGGATGGGGGCCACTGAAGCTTTCTTT
.,TRBV5-4,TRBD1,TRBJ1-1,CASSLFPGTGGRAEAFF,TGTGCCAGCAGCTTGTTTCCAGGGACAGGGGGCCGGGCTGAAGCTTTCTTT
few,TRBV9,TRBD1,TRBJ1-2,CASSVATGGGYGYTF,TGTGCCAGCAGCGTAGCGACAGGGGGCGGGTATGGCTACACCTTC
.,TRBV6-1,TRBD1,TRBJ2-7,CAGAGTAFPYEQYF,TGTGCCGGGGCCGGGACAGCATTCCCCTACGAGCAGTACTTC
.,TRBV4-1,TRBD2,TRBJ2-7,CASSQEWEGSSYEQYF,TGCGCCAGCAGCCAAGAGTGGGAGGGGAGCTCCTACGAGCAGTACTTC
.,TRBV7-9,.,TRBJ1-1,CASTTDVHIEAFF,TGTGCCAGTACGACAGATGTTCATATAGAAGCTTTCTTT
.,TRBV19,.,TRBJ1-5,CASDFEAGNQPQHF,TGTGCCAGTGACTTCGAGGCGGGCAATCAGCCCCAGCATTTT
.,TRBV29-1,.,TRBJ1-1,CSVESRGGDTEAFF,TGCAGCGTTGAATCCAGGGGAGGGGACACTGAAGCTTTCTTT
.,TRBV19,TRBD1,TRBJ2-6,CASSIDPGTGSSGANVLTF,TGTGCCAGTAGTATAGATCCCGGGACAGGGTCCTCTGGGGCCAACGTCCTGACTTTC
.,TRBV5-1,.,TRBJ1-1,CASSLGQGGGEAFF,TGCGCCAGCAGCTTGGGGCAGGGCGGGGGTGAAGCTTTCTTT
.,TRBV28,.,TRBJ2-7,CASSHPGQSYEQYF,TGTGCCAGCAGTCATCCGGGACAATCCTACGAGCAGTACTTC
.,TRBV29-1,TRBD1,TRBJ2-7,CSVEGQGNYEQYF,TGCAGCGTTGAGGGACAGGGAAACTACGAGCAGTACTTC
few,TRBV18,.,TRBJ2-6,CASSPDSYYSGANVLTF,TGTGCCAGCTCACCGGACAGCTACTACTCTGGGGCCAACGTCCTGACTTTC
.,TRBV19,.,TRBJ1-5,CASSIGQWNRGNQPQHF,TGTGCCAGTAGTATAGGACAGTGGAATAGGGGCAATCAGCCCCAGCATTTT
.,TRBV7-8,.,TRBJ1-3,CASSLVPDGNTIYF,TGTGCCAGCAGCTTAGTCCCAGATGGAAACACCATATATTTT
once,TRBV5-5,TRBD1,TRBJ2-7,CASSIGTGAYEQYF,TGTGCCAGCAGCATCGGGACAGGGGCCTACGAGCAGTACTTC
.,TRBV19,.,TRBJ1-5,CASTYRGGGNQPQHF,TGTGCCAGTACCTATAGGGGGGGAGGCAATCAGCCCCAGCATTTT
.,TRBV5-6,TRBD1,TRBJ1-1,CASSLGDRALTEAFF,TGTGCCAGCAGCTTGGGGGACAGAGCCCTCACTGAAGCTTTCTTT
.,TRBV19,.,TRBJ2-7,CASSSDPGSATIEQYF,TGTGCCAGTAGTTCCGACCCGGGTTCGGCCACGATCGAGCAGTACTTC
.,TRBV19,.,TRBJ2-7,CASSMVVGEQYF,TGTGCCAGTAGTATGGTGGTCGGCGAGCAGTACTTC
.,TRBV5-6,TRBD1,TRBJ1-2,CASSSTTGDDLYGYTF,TGTGCCAGCAGCTCCACCACAGGGGACGATCTCTATGGCTACACCTTC
.,TRBV28,TRBD1,TRBJ1-4,CASSLGTGYKLFF,TGTGCCAGCAGTTTGGGGACAGGGTATAAACTGTTTTTT
.,TRBV28,TRBD1,TRBJ2-7,CASSLLGQESSYEQYF,TGTGCCAGCAGTCTTTTGGGACAGGAGAGCTCCTACGAGCAGTACTTC
.,TRBV25-1,.,TRBJ1-4,CASSEAHRAKVEKLFF,TGTGCCAGCAGTGAAGCCCACAGGGCAAAGGTAGAAAAACTGTTTTTT
.,TRBV5-6,.,TRBJ1-3,CASSIGTLGNTIYF,TGTGCCAGCAGCATCGGGACACTCGGAAACACCATATATTTT
few,TRBV28,TRBD2,TRBJ2-7,CASSSPGGYEQYF,TGTGCCAGCAGTTCCCCGGGGGGCTACGAGCAGTACTTC
few,TRBV19,.,TRBJ1-2,CASSIVGGYTF,TGTGCCAGTAGTATCGTGGGCGGCTACACCTTC
.,TRBV29-1,TRBD1,TRBJ2-7,CSVLSGTGAHEQYF,TGCAGCGTACTCTCAGGGACAGGGGCACACGAGCAGTACTTC
.,TRBV27,.,TRBJ2-7,CASSRGRQGTREQYF,TGTGCCAGCAGCCGGGGGAGACAGGGAACTCGCGAGCAGTACTTC
.,TRBV11-2,.,TRBJ1-3,CASSLRGSTGNTIYF,TGTGCCAGCAGTTTACGGGGTTCTACAGGAAACACCATATATTTT
.,TRBV28,TRBD1,TRBJ2-5,CASTGLRGLSETQYF,TGTGCCAGCACCGGACTCAGGGGGCTCTCAGAGACCCAGTACTTC
.,TRBV4-1,.,TRBJ2-6,CASSRDGGISGANVLTF,TGCGCCAGCAGCCGAGATGGGGGGATCTCTGGGGCCAACGTCCTGACTTTC
few,TRBV5-4,TRBD2,TRBJ2-7,CASSLTSGTYEQYF,TGTGCCAGCAGCCTGACTAGCGGGACCTACGAGCAGTACTTC
.,TRBV29-1,TRBD2,TRBJ2-1,CSAKRGDNNEQFF,TGCAGCGCCAAGCGGGGGGACAACAATGAGCAGTTCTTC
.,TRBV5-1,TRBD1,TRBJ2-7,CASRPGTGWSYEQYF,TGCGCCAGCAGACCCGGGACAGGGTGGTCCTACGAGCAGTACTTC
once,TRBV30,.,TRBJ1-3,CAWSSQGIIGNTIYF,TGTGCCTGGAGTTCGCAGGGGATCATTGGAAACACCATATATTTT
.,TRBV18,.,TRBJ1-1,CASSAVRLPLTENTEAFF,TGTGCCAGCTCAGCCGTCCGCCTACCGTTAACTGAGAACACTGAAGCTTTCTTT
.,TRBV11-2,TRBD2,TRBJ2-7,CASSFRLAGVAYEQYF,TGTGCCAGCAGCTTTAGACTAGCGGGGGTCGCCTACGAGCAGTACTTC
.,TRBV27,.,TRBJ2-7,CASSWAEEAYEQYF,TGTGCCAGCAGTTGGGCAGAAGAAGCCTACGAGCAGTACTTC
.,TRBV7-9,.,TRBJ1-1,CASSSAQGPTEAFF,TGTGCCAGCAGTTCGGCCCAGGGGCCCACAGAAGCTTTCTTT
few,TRBV5-4,TRBD2,TRBJ2-7,CASSLDAGGGYEQYF,TGTGCCAGCAGCTTGGATGCGGGAGGCGGCTACGAGCAGTACTTC